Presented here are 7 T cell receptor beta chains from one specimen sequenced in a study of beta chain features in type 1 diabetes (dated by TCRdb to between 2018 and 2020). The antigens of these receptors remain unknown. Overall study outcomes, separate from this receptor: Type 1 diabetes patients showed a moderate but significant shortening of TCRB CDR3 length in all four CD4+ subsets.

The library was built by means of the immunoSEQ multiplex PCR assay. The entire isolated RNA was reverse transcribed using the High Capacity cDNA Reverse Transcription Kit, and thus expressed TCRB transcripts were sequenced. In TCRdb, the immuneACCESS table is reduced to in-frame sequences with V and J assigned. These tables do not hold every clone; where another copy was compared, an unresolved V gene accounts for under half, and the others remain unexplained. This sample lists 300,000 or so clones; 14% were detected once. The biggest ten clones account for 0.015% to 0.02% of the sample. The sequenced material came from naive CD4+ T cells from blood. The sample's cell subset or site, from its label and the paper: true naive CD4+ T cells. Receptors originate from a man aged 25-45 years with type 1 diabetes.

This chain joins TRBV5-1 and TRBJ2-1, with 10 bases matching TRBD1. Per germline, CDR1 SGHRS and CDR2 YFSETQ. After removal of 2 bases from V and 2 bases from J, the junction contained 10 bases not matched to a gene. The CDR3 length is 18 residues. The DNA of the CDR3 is TGCGCCAGCAGCTTAAGTCTTTTCGGGACAGGGGCCTACAATGAGCAGTTCTTC. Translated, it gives CASSLSLFGTGAYNEQFF.

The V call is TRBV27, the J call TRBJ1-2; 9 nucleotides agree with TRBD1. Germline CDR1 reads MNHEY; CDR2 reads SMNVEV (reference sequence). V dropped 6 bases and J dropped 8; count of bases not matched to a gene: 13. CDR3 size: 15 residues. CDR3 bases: TGTGCCAGCAGGGGTCCGGGACAGGGTGCTCAGGGCTACACCTTC. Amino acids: CASRGPGQGAQGYTF.

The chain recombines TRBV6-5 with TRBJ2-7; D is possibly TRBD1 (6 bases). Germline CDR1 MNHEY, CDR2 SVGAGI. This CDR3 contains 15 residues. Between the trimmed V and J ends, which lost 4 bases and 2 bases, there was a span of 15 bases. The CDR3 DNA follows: TGTGCCAGCAGTTCTAGGGGGAGTTTGGCCTACGAGCAGTACTTC. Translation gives CASSSRGSLAYEQYF.

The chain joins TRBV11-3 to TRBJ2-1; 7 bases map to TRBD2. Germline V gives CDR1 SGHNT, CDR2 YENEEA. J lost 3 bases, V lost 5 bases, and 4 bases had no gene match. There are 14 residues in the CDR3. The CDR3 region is CASSPGLHYNEQFF. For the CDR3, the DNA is TGTGCCAGCAGCCCGGGACTACACTACAATGAGCAGTTCTTC.

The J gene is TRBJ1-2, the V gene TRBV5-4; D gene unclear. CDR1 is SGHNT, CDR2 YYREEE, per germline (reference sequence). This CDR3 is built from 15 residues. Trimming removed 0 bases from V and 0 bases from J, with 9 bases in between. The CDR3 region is CASSLGQVANYGYTF. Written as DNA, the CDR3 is TGTGCCAGCAGCTTGGGCCAGGTAGCTAACTATGGCTACACCTTC.

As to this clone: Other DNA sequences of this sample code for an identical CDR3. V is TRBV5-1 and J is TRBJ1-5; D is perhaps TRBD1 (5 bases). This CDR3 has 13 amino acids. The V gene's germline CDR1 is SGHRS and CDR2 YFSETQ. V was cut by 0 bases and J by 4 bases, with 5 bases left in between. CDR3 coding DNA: TGCGCCAGCAGCTTGGGGACAAATCAGCCCCAGCATTTT. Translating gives CASSLGTNQPQHF.

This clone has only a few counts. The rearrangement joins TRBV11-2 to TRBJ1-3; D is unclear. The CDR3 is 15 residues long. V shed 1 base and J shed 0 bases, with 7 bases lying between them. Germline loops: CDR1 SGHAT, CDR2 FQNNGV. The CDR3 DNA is TGTGCCAGCAGCTTAGGTCCCTACTCTGGAAACACCATATATTTT. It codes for CASSLGPYSGNTIYF.